A single sample gave rise to the 19 T cell receptor beta chains below, sequenced in a study of cytotoxic CD8 clonotypes in ibrutinib-treated CLL. Clones were sequenced by immunoSEQ multiplex PCR, and TCRdb holds only the in-frame ones, with some missing. Of 250,000 to 350,000 clones in the sample, less than 85% were seen once. The sample here was PBMCs, taken at disease progression, from a patient treated with ibrutinib. The receptor set was obtained from a human donor with chronic lymphocytic leukemia.

The genes are TRBV7-2 and TRBJ2-3; D uncertain. Germline V lookup: CDR1 SGHTA, CDR2 FQGNSA. The V and J ends lost 5 bases and 3 bases respectively, with 15 bases between them. This CDR3 has 15 residues. The CDR3 spells CASSQHGHQTDTQYF. CDR3 sequence (DNA): TGTGCCAGCAGCCAGCACGGGCATCAGACAGATACGCAGTATTTT.

This clone has more than one count but fewer than ten. The gene calls are TRBV19 and TRBJ2-7; 7 bases agree with TRBD1. The CDR3 spans 15 residues. V lost 4 bases to trimming and J lost 0 bases; unmatched junction nucleotides: 6. Germline CDR1 LNHDA, CDR2 SQIVND (reference sequence). The CDR3 DNA reads TGTGCCAGTAGTACCGGGACAGCGAGCTCCTACGAGCAGTACTTC. It is translated as CASSTGTASSYEQYF.

The chain is built from TRBV2 and TRBJ2-3; 10 bases line up with TRBD1. V was pared by 3 bases and J by 2 bases, with 11 bases of the junction left unmatched. CDR1 and CDR2 from the germline V gene are SNHLY and FYNNEI. The length of the CDR3 is 18 residues. The CDR3 bases are TGTGCCAGCAGTGATCTGGGACAGGGGCTCCGGTCCACAGATACGCAGTATTTT. As protein: CASSDLGQGLRSTDTQYF.

This clone has only one observation. The rearrangement joins TRBV5-6 to TRBJ1-4, with 8 bases matching TRBD1. Germline V gives CDR1 SGHDT, CDR2 YYEEEE. V lost 4 bases, J lost 0 bases, and 8 bases stayed unmatched. The CDR3 contains 17 residues. In DNA form, the CDR3 reads TGTGCCAGCAGCATACTTGACAGGGGTACAACTAATGAAAAACTGTTTTTT. It is translated as CASSILDRGTTNEKLFF.

This chain joins TRBV29-1 and TRBJ1-5; a weak D match, TRBD1 (5 bases). Trimming stripped 7 bases from V and 7 bases from J, with 23 bases between. Germline lookup yields CDR1 SQVTM and CDR2 ANQGSEA. CDR3 length equals 15 residues. CDR3 in amino acids: CSANGWGGIRQPQHF. Here the CDR3 DNA reads TGCAGCGCCAATGGTTGGGGGGGAATAAGACAGCCCCAGCATTTT.

The V and J genes are TRBV5-1 and TRBJ2-1, with 9 bases aligning to TRBD1. The CDR3 is 16 amino acids. The germline gives CDR1 SGHRS, CDR2 YFSETQ. V lost 3 bases, J lost 8 bases, and 12 bases stayed unmatched. CDR3 coding DNA: TGCGCCAGCAGCTCACTCCCCGGGACAGGGAGGGATGAGCAGTTCTTC. Amino acids: CASSSLPGTGRDEQFF.

The rearrangement joins TRBV13 to TRBJ1-5, with D possibly TRBD1 on 5 matching bases. CDR3 length equals 17 residues. The germline V gene has CDR1 PRHDT and CDR2 FYEKMQ (reference sequence). Deletions cut 0 bases from V and 5 bases from J, with 17 bases between. The CDR3 sequence is CASSLGRPGRGDQPQHF. In DNA form, the CDR3 reads TGTGCCAGCAGCTTAGGTCGTCCCGGGAGAGGGGATCAGCCCCAGCATTTT.

V gene TRBV7-9 combines with J gene TRBJ2-2; 9 bases agree with TRBD1. This CDR3 has 14 amino acids. CDR1 and CDR2 (germline): SEHNR, FQNEAQ (reference sequence). The V and J ends lost 3 bases and 9 bases, in that order; junction bases with no gene match: 5. Here the CDR3 DNA reads TGTGCCAGCAGCTTCGGGACAGGGTCCCGGGAGCTGTTTTTT. Its translation: CASSFGTGSRELFF.

The J gene is TRBJ1-5, the V gene TRBV9; D ambiguous. Trimming left V 1 base short and J 0 bases short, with 5 bases between. From germline, CDR1 is SGDLS and CDR2 YYNGEE. CDR3 size: 14 residues. CDR3 protein: CASSVTPSNQPQHF. Here the CDR3 DNA reads TGTGCCAGCAGCGTAACACCTAGCAATCAGCCCCAGCATTTT.

This rearrangement joins TRBV11-2 to TRBJ1-2, with D tentatively TRBD1 (5 bases). Per germline, CDR1 SGHAT and CDR2 FQNNGV. The CDR3 is 18 amino acids. V shed 2 bases and J shed 3 bases, with 22 bases lying between them. CDR3 sequence (DNA): TGTGCCAGCAGCTTATTTGGAGAAACGGCGGTAGGGGACTATGGCTACACCTTC. Translation: CASSLFGETAVGDYGYTF.

This clone was seen more than once but under ten times. The rearrangement joins TRBV9 to TRBJ2-1; 7 nucleotides match TRBD2. The CDR3 is made up of 13 amino acids. The germline CDR1 and CDR2 sequences are SGDLS and YYNGEE. Unmatched junction bases numbered 3, after V lost 2 bases and J lost 7 bases. In DNA form, the CDR3 reads TGTGCCAGCAGCGTCGCGGGGGTGAATGAGCAGTTCTTC. Translation gives CASSVAGVNEQFF.

The rearrangement links TRBV6-1 to TRBJ2-7, with TRBD2 matching 8 bases. Trimming took 10 bases from V and 1 from J; bases not matched to a gene: 12. Germline-derived CDR1 and CDR2 are MNHNS and SASEGT. The CDR3 spans 15 residues. The chain's CDR3 is CATNAGGLISYEQYF. The CDR3 bases are TGTGCCACCAACGCGGGGGGCCTTATATCCTACGAGCAGTACTTC.

The chain recombines TRBV19 with TRBJ1-6, with 7 bases fitting TRBD1. The length of the CDR3 is 15 residues. V lost 7 bases and J lost 10; bases outside the gene matches: 13. Germline CDR1 reads LNHDA; CDR2 reads SQIVND (reference sequence). CDR3 nucleotides: TGTGCCAGTACCGTTAGGGGACAGATTCAATCACCCCTCCACTTT. Amino acids: CASTVRGQIQSPLHF.

The rearrangement links TRBV10-3 to TRBJ1-1; 10 nucleotides agree with TRBD1. V was clipped by 3 bases and J by 4 bases; unmatched bases: 2. The germline CDR1 and CDR2 sequences are ENHRY and SYGVKD. The length of the CDR3 is 14 residues. CDR3 in amino acids: CAISEGTGATEAFF. The CDR3, as DNA: TGTGCCATCAGTGAAGGGACAGGGGCCACTGAAGCTTTCTTT.

The rearrangement joins TRBV9 to TRBJ2-1; possibly TRBD2 for D (5 bases). CDR3 length equals 15 residues. CDR1 is SGDLS and CDR2 is YYNGEE in the germline V gene. Deletions cut 3 bases from V and 0 bases from J, with 10 bases between. The CDR3, as DNA: TGTGCCAGCAGCGCAGGACTCAGCTCCTACAATGAGCAGTTCTTC. Translation gives CASSAGLSSYNEQFF.

The CDR3 here is CASSYSPGTSGNEQYF. The DNA of the CDR3 is TGTGCCAGCAGTTACTCCCCCGGGACTAGCGGGAATGAGCAGTACTTC. The chain uses TRBV6-6 and TRBJ2-7; the match to TRBD2 covers 13 bases. V lost 0 bases to trimming and J lost 7 bases; unmatched junction nucleotides: 6. Germline-derived CDR1 and CDR2 are MNHNY and SVGAGI (reference sequence). The CDR3 is made up of 16 amino acids.

The chain joins TRBV29-1 to TRBJ2-1; 9 nucleotides line up with TRBD1. Germline V gene sequence: CDR1 SQVTM, CDR2 ANQGSEA. The CDR3 contains 16 residues. V was clipped by 4 bases and J by 0 bases; unmatched bases: 7. The CDR3 DNA is TGCAGCGTTGTCGGACAGGGGTCGAGCTCCTACAATGAGCAGTTCTTC. Translating gives CSVVGQGSSSYNEQFF.

The chain recombines TRBV27 with TRBJ2-3; D not certain. The germline V gene has CDR1 MNHEY and CDR2 SMNVEV (reference sequence). The length of the CDR3 is 14 residues. V was trimmed by 6 bases and J by 5 bases, leaving 15 bases between them. CDR3 in DNA: TGTGCCAGCAGCCACCCAGGAGCTAGAGATACGCAGTATTTT. It translates to CASSHPGARDTQYF.

V usage is TRBV18 and J usage is TRBJ1-2; perhaps TRBD1 as D (6 bases). The CDR3 length is 14 residues. Per the germline V gene, CDR1 is KGHSH and CDR2 is LQKENI. V gave up 2 bases and J gave up 8 bases, with 15 bases separating them. CDR3 sequence: CASSPNPGASGYTF. In DNA, the CDR3 is TGTGCCAGCTCACCAAATCCGGGGGCGAGCGGCTACACCTTC.